This TCR beta chain was retrieved from a study of T-cell reconstitution after alpha-beta-depleted transplantation in children. The TCRbeta library was prepared with unique molecular identifiers. Each CDR3 protein gets one entry after TCRdb re-called the PCR reads with MiXCR. The repertoire includes about 200,000 distinct CDR3 sequences, roughly 6.6% of them detected once, and about 5.5% sits in the top ten. This clonotype has at least ten counts. Deletions cut 8 bases from V and 3 bases from J, with 14 bases between. The germline V gene encodes CDR1 SGHVS and CDR2 FQNEAQ. There are 14 residues in the CDR3.

The chain combines TRBV7-8 with TRBJ2-4, with D possibly TRBD2 on 6 matching bases. Here the sequenced sample was PBMCs, taken before TCRalphabeta/CD19-depleted stem cell transplant. This clonotype originated in a boy between 2 and 15 years old with acute lymphoblastic leukemia, due to receive a stem cell transplant. In nucleotides, the CDR3 is TGTGCCAGCCGTAGCGGAAAGGGCAAAAACATTCAGTACTTC. Residues: CASRSGKGKNIQYF.